This T cell receptor beta chain was found in a study of blood T cell repertoires in COVID-19. At the level of the study: Samples of COVID-19 (acute and convalescent) were obtained from the United States, Italy and Spain.

One Seattle source followed patients from active infection through their disease course. Germline V gives CDR1 LGHDT, CDR2 YNNKEL (reference sequence). The CDR3 has 13 amino acids. Trimming removed 1 base at V and 9 bases at J, with 7 bases between. Sequencing used immunoSEQ multiplex PCR; TCRdb keeps in-frame clones, though not all of them. Among 250,000 to 300,000 clones listed, 75% to 90% were seen once. This receptor was obtained from a woman between 65 and 79 years old with COVID-19, enrolled during active disease. This rearrangement joins TRBV3-1 (or the pseudogene TRBV3-2) to TRBJ1-6; the D gene is possibly TRBD1 (5 bases). Sequenced sample: peripheral blood. The CDR3 loop reads CASSQGRGSPLHF. The CDR3 DNA sequence: TGTGCCAGCAGCCAAGGTAGGGGTTCACCCCTCCACTTT.